This TCR beta chain was sequenced in a study of cytomegalovirus exposure and HLA in healthy donors listed by TCRdb under 2017. Context from the whole study: According to an earlier analysis of around 600 of the donors, 150 million to 200 million T cells yielded approximately 120 million unique TCR beta sequences and approximately 280 Gb of sequence data. Roughly 300 gigabases of sequencing data and 70 million to 85 million unique TCR sequences were included in an early release covering roughly 600 HLA-typed donors. The genetic ancestry cluster associated with self-reported Caucasian donors included 81% of the 398 genotyped donors. The study aimed to test whether cataloging public T cell receptors could reveal signatures of past pathogen exposure. Using immunosequencing, the study profiled T cell repertoires from 550 to 750 subjects and related those repertoires to cytomegalovirus serostatus. In addition to the first cohort of roughly 670 subjects, a separate validation cohort of over 90 different subjects was used. To predict cytomegalovirus infection status, the study combined high-throughput TCR immunosequencing, statistical association of individual TCRs with disease status, and machine learning. A later analysis re-examined previously published TCR beta repertoires from roughly 650 donors and added high-resolution HLA genotyping to investigate patterns of TCR occurrence. The later analysis used no new phenotypic data to find candidate immune exposures, relying instead on TCR beta sequences and their occurrence across donors. To decide whether each TCR beta V gene segment behaved as functional or pseudogenic, an earlier analysis of over 500 of the donors relied on high-throughput TCR beta sequencing. Donor age, sex, ethnicity and CMV serostatus were compiled together with the repertoire data. A later genetic analysis used genome-wide SNP genotypes for about 55% of the 666 donors, treating that subset as a discovery cohort. Every discovery cohort repertoire had been produced on one sequencing platform. Class I and class II HLA loci were covered by the typing at four-digit resolution. Typing coverage differed by locus: A, B, C, DRB1 and DQB1 were typed in about 629-640 donors, DQA1 in roughly 510, DPA1 in 600 to 610, and DPB1 in around 440. About five DR-DQ haplotypes were treated as single units for association and clustering because of strong linkage in the cohort. Across roughly 420 genotyped donors of the cohort, an average of about 220,000 unique TCR beta nucleotide sequences per donor were sequenced, and roughly 20% of those sequences were non-productive.

Preparation of the library involved the immunoSEQ multiplex PCR assay. A mixture of 60 forward primers for TCR Vbeta segments and 13 reverse primers for TCR Jbeta segments was used in the multiplex PCR. A multiplex PCR assay on genomic DNA amplified the CDR3 region of rearranged TCR beta genes. The amplified TCR beta libraries were sequenced on the Illumina HiSeq System as 87-base-pair reads. The original methods were these. A later analysis tallied about 77 million unique TCR beta chains across the 700 or so repertoires, and some 10 million of those chains were shared by two or more donors. A nearest-neighbor algorithm error-corrected the raw reads and collapsed the reads into unique sequences, merging closely related sequences to remove PCR and sequencing errors. V, D and J gene segments were assigned by aligning CDR3 sequences to IMGT reference sequences. For a sequence to be retained, a match of at least six nucleotides was required to both a V gene segment and a J gene segment. A rearrangement was called productive if the CDR3 had no stop codons and remained in frame with V and J, and every other rearrangement was called non-productive. Following IMGT convention, CDR3 was defined as the stretch from the second conserved V-encoded cysteine to the conserved J-encoded phenylalanine. The earlier analysis of about 590 of the donors excluded sequences that lacked an unambiguous match to a single V gene segment. An earlier analysis of about 600 of the donors called V segments functional above 56.7% productive rearrangements and segregating when the between-donor standard deviation exceeded 5%. To diagnose cytomegalovirus status from the catalog of TCR beta chain sequences, a statistical classification framework was built. In a later analysis, TCR nucleotide sequences were compared against IMGT/GENE-DB human TR gene sequences so that V and J genes could be assigned. In a later analysis, CDR3 sequences and most-parsimonious VDJ recombination scenarios were assigned using the TCRdist pipeline. In a later analysis, each TCR beta chain was defined by its CDR3 amino acid sequence together with its V-gene family, and reads without a unique V-gene family were excluded. A later analysis removed several hundred highly shared, low-generation-probability nucleotide sequences to deal with suspected cross-contamination and a sequencing artifact. In a later analysis, a clonal expansion index was calculated for each public chain from normalized within-repertoire ranks of inferred template counts. In a later analysis, generation probabilities were computed using a VDJ recombination model fitted to out-of-frame rearrangements, and the results were checked against IGoR. In a later analysis, hypergeometric tests were used to score TCR-TCR, TCR-HLA and TCR-CMV co-occurrence, with a repertoire-size bias correction applied to TCR pairs. In a later analysis, false discovery rates were estimated by permuting HLA or CMV assignments 20 times. In a later analysis, co-occurring TCRs were grouped using DBSCAN, and TCRdist sequence similarity was added for clustering within HLA-allele-positive subsets. For co-occurrence clustering, repertoires with fewer than 30,000 or more than 120,000 public chains were excluded, along with several repertoires with anomalous nucleotide sharing. The immuneACCESS repertoire file appears here via TCRdb, limited to in-frame rearrangements. These files lack a portion of the clones; in checked studies, under half of the deficit traces to unresolved V genes, and the cause of the others is not known. V, J and clone size are those of that table, while D and trimming were read from the DNA. Across this sample there are 100,000 to 150,000 clones, with approximately 80% seen only once. Approximately 10% of the sample belongs to the ten largest clones.

The cohort comprised some 700 healthy bone marrow donors. At the time of sampling, all cohort members were nominally healthy, though unrecorded immune exposures were likely present. The donor tested CMV seropositive and was one of the 289 seropositive cohort members. A peripheral blood sample was provided by each donor, and peripheral blood mononuclear cells were used for TCR beta sequencing. Genomic DNA extraction from the blood cell samples was performed with the Qiagen DNeasy Blood Extraction Kit. General findings and caveats noted by the study authors: A later analysis found that HLA-associated TCR beta chains were more clonally expanded and had lower generation probabilities than equally common non-associated chains. The earlier analysis of almost 600 of the donors excluded approximately 17 rarely observed V segments, including chromosome 9 orphons, because counts were too low. A cluster of highly shared sequence variants was judged likely to represent a technical artifact of the sequencing pipeline. The classifier was reported to diagnose cytomegalovirus status with high specificity and sensitivity in both the original and validation cohorts. In this cohort, only TCR beta chains were sequenced, and detectable features were limited by the absence of alpha or paired-chain data. Because the 87-base-pair reads could not distinguish some IMGT-functional V segments, including TRBV6-2 and TRBV6-3, those segments were excluded. A few of the identified cytomegalovirus-associated TCR beta chains were confirmed in vitro to be specific for cytomegalovirus antigens. Broadly in line with IMGT annotations, most TCR beta V segments showed up in productive rearrangements about 87% or about 30% of the time in an earlier analysis of 450 to 600 of the donors. Presence/absence analyses assumed roughly uniform sequencing depth across donors, an assumption that may not hold. An association between a missense DCLRE1C variant and V-gene and J-gene trimming of TCR beta chains was found in a later genetic analysis and replicated in an independent cohort. Most CMV-associated TCR beta chains appeared to be HLA-restricted in a later analysis, and the HLA associations seemed to be driven largely by CMV exposure. Specific HLA alleles were associated with 16,951 TCR beta sequences at a false discovery rate of 0.05 in a later analysis. A further reported finding was that TCR beta sequences accurately predicted the HLA-A and HLA-B alleles for most subjects in the first cohort. The only immune exposure information available for the cohort was CMV serostatus. According to a later analysis, TCR association rates differed among HLA loci, with DRB1 alleles showing the most associated TCRs and HLA-C alleles showing the fewest. When HLA alleles, especially DR and DQ, strongly co-occurred, attributing TCR associations to individual alleles was difficult. Most TCR sequences were observed very rarely across donors, whereas some public TCRs were present in many individuals. Several of the top co-occurrence clusters appeared to be linked to parvovirus B19, influenza, CMV and Epstein-Barr virus, according to a later analysis. Correlated functional status among segregating V segments might reflect linkage disequilibrium, but an unknown experimental factor could not be ruled out. Because some donors lacked HLA typing at each locus, the association tests relied only on the typed subset. The study gave a list of roughly 150 TCR beta chains associated with cytomegalovirus. According to the authors, the approach could potentially be generalized to other disease states and immunological phenotypes. Compared with the roughly 670-donor mean, donors in an Asian-associated ancestry cluster had fewer N-insertions in productive TCRs, according to a later genetic analysis.

Trimming takes 3 bases off V and 8 bases off J; junction bases not matched to a gene: 15. The CDR3 starts with the cysteine, ends with the phenylalanine, and has 16 residues. Just CDR3 DNA is preserved here, 48 bases in frame from base 1. The germline V gene provides CDR1 SGHAT and CDR2 FQNNGV. This clone was seen more than once but under ten times. Its binding antigen is unknown. Qualities for individual bases were not recorded, and no much larger clone is one base off. Material: PBMCs. The TCR sequence derives from a man aged 25-45 years in good health and CMV-seropositive. The rearrangement joined TRBV11-2 to TRBJ2-7; TRBD1 lines up with 8 middle nucleotides. The sequenced DNA is TGTGCCAGCAGCTTCGAGGGGGTCGCGGACAGGGAAAAGCAGTACTTC. Protein translation: CASSFEGVADREKQYF.